Included here is one T cell receptor beta chain sequence, with context. The data were obtained in a study of blood T cell repertoires in COVID-19. Study at large: Spain, Italy and the United States supplied samples that represented acute and convalescent COVID-19. The analysed material was cDNA or gDNA that came from T cells, B-cell-depleted T cells, or PBMCs.

In the original analysis: For nucleated cells, counts were estimated from reference gene primer amplification. Sequencing used immunoSEQ multiplex PCR; TCRdb keeps in-frame clones, though not all of them. V and J calls and clone size are as listed in that table; D and trimming were resolved from the DNA. Here the sample spans about 250,000 clones, roughly 83% being singletons. Germline CDR1 SQVTM, CDR2 ANQGSEA. This CDR3 spans 15 amino acids. V dropped 8 bases and J dropped 8 bases, with 22 bases sitting between them. The TCR comes from an older man with acute or convalescent COVID-19. This chain uses TRBV29-1 with TRBJ1-6, with D maybe TRBD1 (5 bases). Sequenced: peripheral blood. CDR3 protein: CSISDGWGGDSPLHF. The CDR3 DNA reads TGCAGCATTTCCGACGGATGGGGGGGAGATTCACCCCTCCACTTT.